The 24 T cell receptor beta chains below were found in one sample sequenced in a study of CD8+ T cells in alopecia areata. Sequencing relied on a cDNA template that was reverse transcribed from extracted RNA. TCRdb keeps only in-frame clones here, not all; method: immunoSEQ multiplex PCR. This table holds around 100,000 clones with no singletons; the top ten claim 15% to 20%. Material for sequencing was lesional skin. The receptor source for this set is a C3H/HeJ mouse with alopecia areata. The strain is characterized by the MHC haplotype H2-k.

In the case of this clone: The gene symbols are mouse symbols. The read stops 4 residues short of the end of the CDR3; the missing end is completed from the germline J gene. The chain links TRBV19 to TRBJ2-1; 10 bases align to TRBD1. Looked up from germline, CDR1 is FNHDT and CDR2 is SITEND (reference sequence). Trimming cost V 4 bases and J 2 bases; bases outside gene matches: 3. The CDR3 extends over 15 amino acids. CDR3 bases read: TGTGCCAGCAGTCTTGACAGGGGGCACTATGCT. Protein: CASSLDRGHYA. In full, the CDR3 is CASSLDRGHYAEQFF.

This clone was observed a few times. The gene symbols are mouse symbols. The read terminates 4 residues ahead of where the CDR3 ends, so the germline J gene completes it. The genes are TRBV1 and TRBJ2-5; D is uncertain. There are 14 residues in the CDR3. Germline V CDR1 and CDR2: NSQYPW, LRSPGD (reference sequence). The V end was cut by 3 bases, the J end by 0 bases, with 7 bases between. This chain's CDR3 is CTCSAQINQDTQYF. The sequenced part of the CDR3 DNA is TGCACCTGCAGTGCCCAAATTAACCAAGAC.

This clone was found many times. The protein listed by TCRdb differs at residue 12 from the translated DNA, so the DNA translation is shown. Gene and germline names: mouse. The CDR3 end is not reached by the read, which stops 3 residues before it; the germline J gene fills it in. This rearrangement joins TRBV31 to TRBJ1-3; 8 bases align to TRBD1. CDR3 size: 15 residues. CDR1 is GKSSPN, CDR2 SITVG, per germline. Trimming took 0 bases from V and 2 from J; bases not matched to a gene: 3. The CDR3 loop reads CAWSLGTGAGNTLYF. The DNA read from the CDR3 is TGTGCCTGGAGTCTCGGGACAGGTGCTGGAAATACG.

This clone turned up a few times. Gene names follow the mouse nomenclature. The CDR3 extends 4 residues past the end of the read, so its final part is completed from the germline J gene. The genes are TRBV13-1 and TRBJ2-7, with TRBD2 matching over 11 bases. Germline CDR1 reads NSHNY; CDR2 reads SYGAGN. J gave up 3 bases and V 6 bases, and 5 bases lay outside the gene matches. This CDR3 contains 14 residues. The part of the CDR3 DNA that was read is TGTGCCAGCAACCCCGGGACTGGGGGCTAT. It is translated as CASNPGTGGY. The entire CDR3 is CASNPGTGGYEQYF.

Turning to this clone: There is a difference at residue 12 between the TCRdb protein and the DNA translation, so the protein given here was translated from the DNA. Gene names and germline match the mouse. The DNA ends 3 residues before the CDR3 does, and the rest of the CDR3 is filled in from the germline J gene. The J gene is TRBJ1-6, the V gene TRBV14, with D tentatively TRBD1 (6 bases). TRBJ1-6 is treated as an ORF (open reading frame) with a function not yet certain. This CDR3 comprises 15 residues. The germline CDR1 and CDR2 sequences are SGHDT and FRDEAV. The V gene lost 5 bases and the J gene lost 2 bases, with 11 bases spanning the gap. The CDR3 bases that were read are TGTGCCAGCAGCGCGGGGACAACCTATAATTCGCCC. Its protein is CASSAGTTYNSP. The entire CDR3 sequence reads CASSAGTTYNSPLYF.

On this clone itself: The gene names here belong to mouse. CDR3 bases read: TGTGCTAGCAGTAGTCGTCCAGACTATGCT. Amino acids: CASSSRPDYA. The entire CDR3 protein is CASSSRPDYAEQFF. The chain is built from TRBV17 and TRBJ2-1; D unclear. The CDR3 is cut off 4 residues early in the read; its end comes from the germline J gene. CDR1 MNHDT and CDR2 YYDKIL come from the germline V gene. V lost 3 bases to trimming and J lost 2 bases, with 8 bases between them. This CDR3 is built from 14 residues. Using reference TRBV17 and TRBJ2-1 for the parts outside the CDR3, the full variable domain is DTTVKQNPRYKLARVGKPVNLICSQTMNHDTMYWYQKKPNQAPKLLLFYYDKILNREADTFEKFQSSRPNNSFCSLYIGSAGLEYSAMYLCASSSRPDYAEQFFGPGTRLTVL.

The sample holds a few counts of this clone. Any gene name here is a mouse gene name. From the germline J gene comes the end of the CDR3, since the read stops 4 residues before it. This sequence joins TRBV13-3 and TRBJ2-4, with 10 bases that match TRBD2. This CDR3 comprises 17 residues. The J segment lost 2 bases and the V segment lost 0 bases, leaving 6 bases of the junction unmatched. The germline V gene has CDR1 NNHDY and CDR2 SYVADS. The sequenced part of the CDR3 DNA is TGTGCCAGCAGTGATGCAGACTGGGGGGTGGATCAAAAC. Encoded protein: CASSDADWGVDQN. The whole CDR3 sequence is CASSDADWGVDQNTLYF.

Many counts were recorded for this clone. Each gene name is a mouse one. From the germline J gene comes the end of the CDR3, since the read stops 4 residues before it. The chain combines TRBV1 with TRBJ2-1; tentative D call: TRBD1 (6 bases). The CDR3 runs to 15 residues. Germline V gene lookup returns CDR1 NSQYPW and CDR2 LRSPGD (reference sequence). Trimming removed 1 base from V and 4 bases from J, with 11 bases in between. Here the CDR3 reads CTCSAAPGQYAEQFF. Incomplete CDR3 DNA: TGCACCTGCAGTGCAGCCCCGGGACAATATGCT.

For this clone: Gene names and germline refer to mouse. The observed sequence ends 4 residues before the CDR3 terminus, with the missing tail filled in from the germline J gene. The chain recombines TRBV13-1 with TRBJ1-4; 7 positions agree with TRBD1. The CDR3 sequence is 17 residues long. Germline V CDR1 and CDR2: NSHNY, SYGAGN. V dropped 0 bases and J dropped 0; count of bases not matched to a gene: 5. CDR3 region: CASSDAGQGVSNERLFF. The sequenced part of the CDR3 DNA is TGTGCCAGCAGTGATGCAGGGCAGGGGGTTTCCAACGAA.

Details on this clone: Gene names and germline match the mouse. The CDR3 protein is CASSEDRGDTEVFF. Partial CDR3 DNA: TGTGCCAGCAGTGAAGACAGGGGGGACACA. This chain links TRBV13-1 with TRBJ1-1; 9 positions agree with TRBD1. Read sequence stops 4 residues before the CDR3 end, and the germline J gene provides the missing end. Unmatched junction bases numbered 2, after V lost 2 bases and J lost 3 bases. CDR3 size: 14 residues. CDR1 and CDR2 (germline): NSHNY, SYGAGN.

This clone has more than one count but fewer than ten. Mouse names are used for the genes. The read is 4 residues too short to cover the CDR3 end, so that end is filled in from the germline J gene. The chain carries TRBV13-3 and TRBJ1-2; 12 positions match TRBD1. This CDR3 is 14 amino acids long. CDR1 is NNHDY and CDR2 is SYVADS in the germline V gene. The covered CDR3 bases are TGTGCCAGCAGTGGGGACAGGGGGCGGTCC. This sequence encodes CASSGDRGRS. The full CDR3 reads CASSGDRGRSDYTF.

Concerning this clone: The gene symbols are mouse symbols. CDR3 bases read: TGCACCTGCAGTGCAGTCTCAGGGGGTGCAAACACA. As protein: CTCSAVSGGANT. The CDR3 reads in full as CTCSAVSGGANTEVFF. The chain carries TRBV1 and TRBJ1-1, with TRBD1 matching 7 bases. The missing CDR3 end, 4 residues past where the read stops, is filled in from the germline J gene. V shed 1 base, J shed 0 bases, and the junction held 5 bases outside the gene matches. This CDR3 has 16 residues. Germline CDR1 reads NSQYPW; CDR2 reads LRSPGD (reference sequence).

Notes on this clone: Genes and germline are mouse. The read stops 4 residues short of the end of the CDR3; the missing end is completed from the germline J gene. This chain joins TRBV30 and TRBJ1-2; 11 nucleotides match TRBD1. The CDR3 contains 14 residues. V dropped 3 bases and J dropped 1; count of bases not matched to a gene: 1. Per germline, CDR1 SQVVS and CDR2 ANEGSEA. The CDR3 bases that were read are TGTAGTTCTAGGGACAGGGGGCTAAACTCC. Its translation: CSSRDRGLNS. The full CDR3 protein reads CSSRDRGLNSDYTF.

As for this clone: Gene names are mouse gene names. The read is 4 residues too short to cover the CDR3 end, so that end is filled in from the germline J gene. This chain connects TRBV13-3 to TRBJ2-4; D gene ambiguous. V lost 5 bases and J lost 0, with 13 bases in between. The CDR3 runs 15 residues. Germline V gene lookup returns CDR1 NNHDY and CDR2 SYVADS. The CDR3 bases that were read are TGTGCCAGCAGCCCTCAGACAACTAGTCAAAAC. Its translation: CASSPQTTSQN. The full CDR3 sequence reads CASSPQTTSQNTLYF.

This clone has a count of ten or more. Genes here carry mouse names. The read terminates 4 residues before the CDR3 end, so the remaining end is supplied by the germline J gene. The V gene is TRBV1, the J gene TRBJ2-5, with TRBD2 matching over 12 bases. The CDR3 length is 15 residues. The germline CDR1 and CDR2 sequences are NSQYPW and LRSPGD (reference sequence). The sequenced CDR3 bases are TGCACCTGCAGTGCAGGGACTGGGGGGGAAGAC. This gives the protein CTCSAGTGGED. The full-length CDR3 reads as CTCSAGTGGEDTQYF.

The sample holds a few counts of this clone. Genes and germline come from the mouse. The read finishes 4 residues shy of the CDR3 end, and the germline J gene is used to complete it. Other DNA sequences from this sample encode an identical CDR3 as well. V and J are TRBV1 and TRBJ2-1; TRBD2 matches 13 bases. CDR1 and CDR2 (germline): NSQYPW, LRSPGD (reference sequence). J was trimmed by 4 bases and V by 3 bases; bases with no gene match: 3. This CDR3 region has 16 residues. CDR3 DNA (partial): TGCACCTGCAGTGCGGGGGACTGGGGGGGGTATGCT. Translating it yields CTCSAGDWGGYA. In full, the CDR3 reads CTCSAGDWGGYAEQFF.

This clone was observed a handful of times. Gene and germline names: mouse. The CDR3 goes on 4 residues after the read ends, and that part is filled in from the germline J gene. V is TRBV13-3 and J is TRBJ1-4; D possibly corresponds to TRBD1 (6 bases). V gave up 1 base and J gave up 3 bases, with 10 bases separating them. Per the germline V gene, CDR1 is NNHDY and CDR2 is SYVADS. The CDR3 totals 15 residues. CDR3 sequence: CASSDWDNPNERLFF. The covered CDR3 bases are TGTGCCAGCAGTGATTGGGACAACCCCAACGAA. The whole variable domain, remainder taken from reference TRBV13-3 and TRBJ1-4, is EAAVTQSPRSKVAVTGGKVTLSCHQTNNHDYMYWYRQDTGHGLRLIHYSYVADSTEKGDIPDGYKASRPSQENFSLILELASLSQTAVYFCASSDWDNPNERLFFGHGTKLSVL.

A word on this clone: Gene names follow the mouse nomenclature. The read falls 4 residues short of the CDR3 end, and the missing part is taken from the germline J gene. The chain recombines TRBV16 with TRBJ1-1, with D possibly TRBD1 on 6 matching bases. Germline CDR1 SGHSA, CDR2 FRNQAP. The ends were cut back, 7 bases at V and 1 base at J, with 7 bases in the middle. This CDR3 is 12 amino acids long. The CDR3: CASTQGNTEVFF. The CDR3 DNA, read in part, is TGTGCAAGCACACAGGGGAACACA.

As to this clone: Any gene name here is a mouse gene name. CDR3 bases read: TGTGCCAGCGGTGTGACTGGGGGGGCGTCCGGCACCGGG. Protein product: CASGVTGGASGTG. The full CDR3 reads CASGVTGGASGTGQLYF. The J gene is TRBJ2-2, the V gene TRBV13-2; 12 bases are shared with TRBD2. The observed sequence ends 4 residues before the CDR3 terminus, with the missing tail filled in from the germline J gene. The CDR3 has 17 residues. Trimming cost V 3 bases and J 4 bases; bases outside gene matches: 7. Germline V CDR1 and CDR2: NNHNN, SYGAGS (reference sequence).

This clone was seen a handful of times. Mouse gene names and germline throughout. The CDR3 extends 4 residues past the end of the read, so its final part is completed from the germline J gene. The gene calls are TRBV16 and TRBJ2-7; 10 positions agree with TRBD2. Germline V gives CDR1 SGHSA, CDR2 FRNQAP. V trimming: 4 bases; J trimming: 2 bases; junction bases outside the gene matches: 8. The CDR3 extends over 16 amino acids. The CDR3 DNA, read in part, is TGTGCAAGCAGCTCTCCTCCGGGACTGGGGACCTAT. Translating gives CASSSPPGLGTY. The whole CDR3 sequence is CASSSPPGLGTYEQYF.

This clone has only a few counts. Gene names are the mouse ones. The read halts 4 residues ahead of the CDR3 end, with the missing end drawn from the germline J gene. V and J are TRBV13-1 and TRBJ1-4, with TRBD1 identical over 8 bases. CDR1 is NSHNY and CDR2 is SYGAGN in the germline V gene. This CDR3 has 13 residues. The CDR3 loop is CASKDRAGERLFF. The DNA read from the CDR3 is TGTGCCAGCAAGGACAGGGCGGGCGAA. Full variable domain (rest looked up from reference TRBV13-1 and TRBJ1-4): EAAVTQSPRNKVTVTGGNVTLSCRQTNSHNYMYWYRQDTGHGLRLIHYSYGAGNLRIGDVPDGYKATRTTQEDFFLLLELASPSQTSLYFCASKDRAGERLFFGHGTKLSVL.

This clone was detected a few times. The gene names given are mouse names. The read stops 4 residues short of the end of the CDR3; the missing end is completed from the germline J gene. The chain employs TRBV1 and TRBJ2-5, with TRBD1 as a possible D gene (5 bases). CDR1 and CDR2 (germline): NSQYPW, LRSPGD (reference sequence). This CDR3 region has 16 residues. V was cut by 0 bases and J by 0 bases, with 10 bases left in between. Incomplete CDR3 DNA: TGCACCTGCAGTGCAGAACCTCGACAGAACCAAGAC. Protein: CTCSAEPRQNQD. Given in full, the CDR3 is CTCSAEPRQNQDTQYF.

Details on this clone: Genes and germline are mouse. Partial CDR3 DNA: TGTGCCAGCGAGGGGAGCAACGAA. Translation: CASEGSNE. The whole CDR3 is CASEGSNERLFF. The chain has TRBV19 and TRBJ1-4; TRBD1 is a possible D gene (5 bases). The sequence runs out 4 residues before the end of the CDR3; the remainder is reconstructed from the germline J gene. Trimming removed 7 bases from V and 4 bases from J, with 8 bases in between. This CDR3 region has 12 residues. Germline-derived CDR1 and CDR2 are FNHDT and SITEND (reference sequence).

As for this clone: Gene names are mouse gene names. The CDR3 extends 4 residues past the end of the read, so its final part is completed from the germline J gene. The same CDR3 also results from other DNA sequences found in this sample. The chain links TRBV13-3 to TRBJ2-3; the match to TRBD2 covers 7 bases. The length of the CDR3 is 16 residues. The ends lost 2 bases at V and 0 bases at J; junction bases unmatched: 6. Germline values: CDR1 NNHDY, CDR2 SYVADS. CDR3 region: CASSEAGGTSAETLYF. The CDR3 DNA, read in part, is TGTGCCAGCAGTGAGGCGGGGGGGACTAGTGCAGAA.